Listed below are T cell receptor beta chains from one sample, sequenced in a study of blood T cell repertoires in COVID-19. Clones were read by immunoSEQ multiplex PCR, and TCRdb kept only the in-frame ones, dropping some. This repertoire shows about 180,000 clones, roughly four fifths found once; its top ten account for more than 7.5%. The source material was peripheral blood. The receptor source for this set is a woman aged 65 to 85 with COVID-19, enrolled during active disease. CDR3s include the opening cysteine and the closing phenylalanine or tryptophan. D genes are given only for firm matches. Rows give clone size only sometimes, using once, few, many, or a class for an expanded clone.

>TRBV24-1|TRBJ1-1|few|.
TGTGCCACCAGTCCGACGGGGGGCACTGAAGCTTTCTTT
CATSPTGGTEAFF
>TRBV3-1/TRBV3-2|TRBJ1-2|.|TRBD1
TGTGCCAGCAGCCAAGAAGGGACAGGGCCGAACTATGGCTACACCTTC
CASSQEGTGPNYGYTF
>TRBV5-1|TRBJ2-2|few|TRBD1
TGCGCCAGCACCGACAGGGTGGACACCGGGGAGCTGTTTTTT
CASTDRVDTGELFF
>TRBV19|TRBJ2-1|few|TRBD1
TGTGCCAGTAGTATACAGGGGGCAGGTGAGCAGTTCTTC
CASSIQGAGEQFF
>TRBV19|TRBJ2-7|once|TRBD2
TGTGCCAGTAGTCGTTCAGGGGGTAGCGGGAGCCCCTACGAGCAGTACTTC
CASSRSGGSGSPYEQYF
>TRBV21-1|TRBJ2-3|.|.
TGTGCCAGCAGCAAATGGAGAACGGGAGGGCCCACAGATACGCAGTATTTT
CASSKWRTGGPTDTQYF
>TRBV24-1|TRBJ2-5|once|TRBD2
TGTGCCACCAGTGACTCCACTCCTTCTAGCGGGAGGAGCCCAGAGACCCAGTACTTC
CATSDSTPSSGRSPETQYF
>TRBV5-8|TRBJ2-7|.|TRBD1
TGTGCCAGCAACCTACCGGGACAGGGGAGAAGCGTGTACTTC
CASNLPGQGRSVYF
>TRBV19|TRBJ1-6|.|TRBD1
TGTGCCAGTAGTATCCTCGGGACAGGGGATTCACCCCTCCACTTT
CASSILGTGDSPLHF
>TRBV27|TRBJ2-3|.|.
TGTGCCAGCAAAACCGAGCTTCGGGCAGATACGCAGTATTTT
CASKTELRADTQYF
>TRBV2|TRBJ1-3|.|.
TGTGCCAGCAGTTTGACAGACTCTGGAAACACCATATATTTT
CASSLTDSGNTIYF
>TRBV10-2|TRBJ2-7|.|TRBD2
TGCGCCAGCACTAGGACCGATTCGGGGGGCGAGCAGTACTTC
CASTRTDSGGEQYF
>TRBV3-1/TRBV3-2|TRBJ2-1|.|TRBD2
TGTGCCAGCAGCGGTTCTAGCGGGAGTCAACAGTTCTTC
CASSGSSGSQQFF
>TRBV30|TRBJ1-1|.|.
TGTGCCTGGAGTCTCAACAGGGACGTTGAAGCTTTCTTT
CAWSLNRDVEAFF
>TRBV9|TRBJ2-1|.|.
TGTGCCAGCAGCTGGGCACCCTACAATGAGCAGTTCTTC
CASSWAPYNEQFF